The clone carrying this TCR beta chain was counted ten times or more. Its antigen is as yet unknown. In germline, CDR1 is SGHKS, CDR2 YYEKEE (reference sequence). The CDR3 has 13 residues. The V gene lost 4 bases and the J gene lost 5 bases, with 10 bases spanning the gap. Researchers prepared the TCRbeta library using unique molecular identifiers, the study reports. One entry per CDR3 protein, called by TCRdb with MiXCR from the PCR reads. The sample includes hundreds of thousands of distinct CDR3 sequences, under 13% seen only once; the top ten take approximately 30%. This specimen belongs to a study of T-cell reconstitution after alpha-beta-depleted transplantation in children. Broader study findings: At the one-year point after transplant, T-cell counts and TCRbeta diversity were found to come mostly from T cells that had been newly produced. At around two months after transplant, the alpha-beta T cells were reportedly derived from several hundred expanded clones that came from non-depleted graft cells. Diversity of TCRbeta at day 60 was high in some patients, arising from surviving recipient T cells and thymic progenitors.

This rearrangement joins TRBV5-5 to TRBJ1-5; D is ambiguous. The sequence came from a child less than two years old with acute myeloid leukemia, due to receive a stem cell transplant. The sample in question was PBMCs, obtained before TCRalphabeta/CD19-depleted stem cell transplant. Here the CDR3 DNA reads TGTGCCAGCAGCCAGGATGGGGATCAGCCCCAGCATTTT. Encoded protein: CASSQDGDQPQHF.